This TCR beta chain was observed in a study of CD8+CD57+ T cells in acquired aplastic anemia. Study at large: Average DNA yield from sorted CD4+ and CD8+ cells was about 2.9 ug. Average CD4+ read depth in healthy donors was some 9.9 million reads. Findings and limits, study-wide: Twenty-nine CD8+ CDR3 sequences were shared between patients and controls.

The junction had 5 bases not matched to a gene; V was cut back by 1 base and J by 7 bases. CDR3 size: 15 residues. Regarding this clonotype: Its antigen is undetermined.

TCR beta VDJ and CDR3 profiles were obtained from a genomic DNA template. TCRdb used MiXCR to reprocess the reads, holding one entry per CDR3 protein. The sample includes about 190,000 distinct CDR3 sequences, less than 70% seen only once; the top ten take 16%. The sequence was obtained from a human donor in good health, serving as a control. The V call is TRBV12-3 or TRBV12-4, the J call TRBJ2-2; 8 positions agree with TRBD1. Sequenced sample: sorted CD4+, CD8+, or CD8+CD57+ T cells (not recorded which) from PBMCs. The CDR3 DNA follows: TGTGCCAGCAGTTTAGGGCAGGGGGCGGTCGGGGAGCTGTTTTTT. Translating it yields CASSLGQGAVGELFF.